Sequencing of this T cell receptor (beta chain) was carried out in a study of T-cell reconstitution after alpha-beta-depleted transplantation in children (dated by TCRdb to 2016 to 2018). As for the study more broadly: Using TCR repertoire profiling, the study followed T-cell immune reconstitution in a quantitative way in children after TCRalphabeta/CD19-depleted allogeneic hematopoietic cell transplantation.

This clonotype has only a few counts. What this receptor recognizes is not known. The sample holds no much larger clone one base away, and base qualities are not on file. Broader findings and caveats from the paper: Over the following months the frequencies of hyperexpanded clones went down, and after one year T-cell counts and TCRbeta diversity were mostly credited to newly produced T cells. In some patients, the high TCRbeta diversity seen at day 60 was put down to recipient T cells and intrathymic progenitors that had survived conditioning. The apparently early alphabetaT-cell count recovery about two months after transplant was reportedly dependent on only several hundred rapidly expanded clones derived from non-depleted graft cells.

This specimen's treatment or condition label, per the study, means: allogeneic hematopoietic cell transplantation with graft depleted of TCRalphabeta T cells and CD19 B cells. The transplant recipients were children given TCRalphabeta/CD19-depleted allogeneic hematopoietic cell grafts. The germline V gene provides CDR1 LGHNT and CDR2 FRNRAP. V sheds 9 bases and J sheds 5 bases, leaving 16 bases between their ends. Inclusive of the bounding cysteine and phenylalanine, the CDR3 is 13 residues long. Solely the CDR3 DNA is kept, with 39 bases framed from the first base. The library relied on PCR. Sequenced using an Illumina HiSeq 2500. To normalize quantification of the TCRbeta repertoire, the TCR libraries were built with molecular barcoding that relied on unique molecular identifiers. TCRdb passed the public sequencing reads through fastp at Q25 and MiXCR, retaining productive beta sequences. Each record represents a unique CDR3 protein, reported with the most common genes and DNA among its rows. Counted in this sample were 700,000 to 850,000 distinct CDR3 sequences; about 16% of them appeared once. The ten biggest clones cover under 6% of the sample.

The sample here was PBMCs, mostly from graft donor cells, taken 360 days after TCRalphabeta/CD19-depleted stem cell transplant. The TCR was taken from a male patient younger than 18 who had a stem cell transplant for acute lymphoblastic leukemia, so the T cells may come from the graft donor. The rearranged chain carries TRBV12-5 and TRBJ2-5, and TRBD2 may be the D gene, going by 5 matching bases. CDR3 region: CASSTGYRETQYF. In nucleotide form, the sequence is TGTGCTAGCTCGACGGGGTATCGGGAGACCCAGTACTTC.